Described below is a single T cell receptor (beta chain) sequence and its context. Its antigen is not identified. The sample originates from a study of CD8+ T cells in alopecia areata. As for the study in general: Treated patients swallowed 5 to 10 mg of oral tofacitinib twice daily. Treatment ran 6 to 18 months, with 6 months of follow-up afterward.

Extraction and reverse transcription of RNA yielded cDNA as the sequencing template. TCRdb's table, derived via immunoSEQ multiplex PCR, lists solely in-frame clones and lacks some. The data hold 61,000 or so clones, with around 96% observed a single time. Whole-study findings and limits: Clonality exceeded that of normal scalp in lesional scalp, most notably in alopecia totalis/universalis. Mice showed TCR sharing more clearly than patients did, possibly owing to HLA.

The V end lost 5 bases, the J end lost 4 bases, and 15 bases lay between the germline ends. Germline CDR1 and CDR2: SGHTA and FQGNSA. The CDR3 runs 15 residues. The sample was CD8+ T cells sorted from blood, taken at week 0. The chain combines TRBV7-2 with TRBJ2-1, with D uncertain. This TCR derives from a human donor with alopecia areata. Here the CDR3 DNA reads TGTGCCAGCAGCCCATCGCCCGAATTTTACAATGAGCAGTTCTTC. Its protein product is CASSPSPEFYNEQFF.